The clone carrying this T cell receptor beta chain was detected many times. V shed 4 bases and J shed 0 bases, with 11 bases lying between them. The CDR3 covers 15 residues. Germline V gene sequence: CDR1 SGDLS, CDR2 YYNGEE. The data belong to a study of CD8 T cells in ankylosing spondylitis. MiXCR was run by TCRdb on the 5' RACE reads, yielding one entry per CDR3 protein. This sample has about 42,000 distinct CDR3 sequences, with 2.5% to 3% found just once. The rearrangement uses TRBV9 and TRBJ2-1; tentative D call: TRBD2 (5 bases). Source material: blood, either unsorted or a sorted T cell fraction (not recorded which). The clonotype comes from a male donor with ankylosing spondylitis or in good health (not recorded which). This CDR3 is CASSQSGSSYNEQFF. The CDR3 region has the DNA TGTGCCAGCAGCCAGAGCGGAAGCTCCTACAATGAGCAGTTCTTC. The full variable domain, with the rest looked up from reference TRBV9 and TRBJ2-1, is DSGVTQTPKHLITATGQRVTLRCSPRSGDLSVYWYQQSLDQGLQFLIQYYNGEERAKGNILERFSAQQFPDLHSELNLSSLELGDSALYFCASSQSGSSYNEQFFGPGTRLTVL.